The 10 T cell receptor beta chains below come from one sample, sequenced in a study of identical twins. Each CDR3 protein is one row after TCRdb ran MiXCR on the 5' RACE reads. The data hold more than 650,000 distinct CDR3 sequences, with 6.1% observed a single time. The sequenced sample consisted of naive T cells sorted from blood. Receptors originate from a man between 18 and 35 years old in good health.

This clonotype was detected ten times or more. The V call is TRBV6-5, the J call TRBJ1-1, with 8 bases lining up with TRBD1. This CDR3 region has 14 residues. With 4 bases clipped from V and 8 bases from J, the junction kept 9 bases outside the gene matches. Germline V gene data show CDR1 as MNHEY and CDR2 as SVGAGI. Written as DNA, the CDR3 is TGTGCCAGCAGTTTTACAGGACAGGGTATAGAAGCTTTCTTT. Translated: CASSFTGQGIEAFF.

This clonotype was counted many times. The V call is TRBV13, the J call TRBJ2-3, with TRBD2 matching over 9 bases. The CDR3 is 14 residues long. Germline CDR1 and CDR2: PRHDT and FYEKMQ (reference sequence). The trim removed 7 bases at V and 5 bases at J, leaving 7 bases unmatched. CDR3 nucleotides: TGTGCCAGCAAGAAGGGACTAGCTAGAGATACGCAGTATTTT. Translating it yields CASKKGLARDTQYF.

In this sample, this clonotype turned up many times. This rearrangement joins TRBV29-1 to TRBJ2-1, with D possibly being TRBD2 (5 bases). From germline, CDR1 is SQVTM and CDR2 ANQGSEA. V gave up 3 bases and J gave up 0 bases, with 15 bases separating them. The length of the CDR3 is 16 residues. The CDR3 reads CSVEARSGYSYNEQFF. CDR3 DNA sequence: TGCAGCGTTGAGGCTCGCTCGGGGTACTCCTACAATGAGCAGTTCTTC.

Ten or more counts support this clonotype. The rearrangement uses TRBV20-1 and TRBJ2-1; no firm D call. CDR1 DFQATT and CDR2 SNEGSKA come from the germline V gene (reference sequence). There are 14 residues in the CDR3. Trimming pared 6 bases from V and 0 bases from J, leaving 12 bases between. This chain's CDR3 is CSAEIPSSYNEQFF. Written as DNA, the CDR3 is TGCAGTGCGGAAATCCCTAGCTCCTACAATGAGCAGTTCTTC.

This clonotype has only a few counts. The rearrangement links TRBV25-1 to TRBJ2-5; 10 bases are a match to TRBD1. V was clipped by 1 base and J by 2 bases; unmatched bases: 1. The length of the CDR3 is 15 residues. The germline gives CDR1 MGHDK, CDR2 SYGVNS. CDR3 region: CASSEWDRGQETQYF. DNA of the CDR3: TGTGCCAGCAGTGAATGGGACAGGGGACAAGAGACCCAGTACTTC. Looking up the rest from reference TRBV25-1 and TRBJ2-5 gives the full variable domain: EADIYQTPRYLVIGTGKKITLECSQTMGHDKMYWYQQDPGMELHLIHYSYGVNSTEKGDLSSESTVSRIRTEHFPLTLESARPSHTSQYLCASSEWDRGQETQYFGPGTRLLVL.

This sequence joins TRBV27 and TRBJ2-5; tentative D call: TRBD2 (5 bases). V dropped 7 bases and J dropped 1 base, with 25 bases sitting between them. The CDR3 consists of 18 residues. Germline lookup yields CDR1 MNHEY and CDR2 SMNVEV (reference sequence). The CDR3 nucleotides are TGTGCCAGCACCACCTTCGGACTCCTCCTACAAGTCCAAGAGACCCAGTACTTC. It codes for CASTTFGLLLQVQETQYF.

This clonotype was observed a few times. The chain uses TRBV5-1 and TRBJ2-2; 7 bases line up with TRBD1. Germline CDR1 SGHRS, CDR2 YFSETQ. CDR3 length: 15 residues. With V trimmed by 3 bases and J by 7 bases, 9 bases remained unmatched. The CDR3 spells CASSSRDSGDGELFF. The CDR3 nucleotides read TGCGCCAGCAGCTCCCGGGACAGCGGCGACGGGGAGCTGTTTTTT.

V and J are TRBV7-9 and TRBJ2-2, with 8 bases that match TRBD1. The CDR3 runs to 14 residues. Per germline, CDR1 SEHNR and CDR2 FQNEAQ (reference sequence). Trimming at V came to 9 bases and at J to 2 bases, leaving 5 bases not matched to a gene. In DNA, the CDR3 is TGTGCCAGGACGGGACAGGAAAACACCGGGGAGCTGTTTTTT. It yields the protein CARTGQENTGELFF. Drawing the rest from reference TRBV7-9 and TRBJ2-2, the complete variable domain is DTGVSQNPRHKITKRGQNVTFRCDPISEHNRLYWYRQTLGQGPEFLTYFQNEAQLEKSRLLSDRFSAERPKGSFSTLEIQRTEQGDSAMYLCARTGQENTGELFFGEGSRLTVL.

In its sample, this clonotype was seen many times. This sequence joins TRBV12-3 or TRBV12-4 and TRBJ2-5; possibly TRBD2 for D (6 bases). The CDR3 covers 13 residues. Trimming cost V 8 bases and J 1 base, with 11 bases left between them. CDR3 sequence (DNA): TGTGCCAGCTCTGCGGGGACCCAAGAGACCCAGTACTTC. It is translated as CASSAGTQETQYF.

As concerns this clonotype: A single base separates this from a much larger clone, so it may be a read error. J is TRBJ2-3 and V is TRBV7-8; D gene ambiguous. CDR3 size: 14 residues. In germline, CDR1 is SGHVS, CDR2 FQNEAQ. The CDR3 loop is CASSQTGVTDTQCF. The CDR3 DNA sequence: TGTGCCAGCAGCCAGACTGGAGTCACAGATACGCAGTGTTTT.